The source of this T cell receptor (beta chain) is a study of post-analysis software for immune sequencing data. About the research overall: The disease courses spanned relapsing-remitting, secondary progressive and progressive-relapsing forms of multiple sclerosis.

Presence of unique molecular identifiers characterized the TCR beta cDNA libraries. The authors obtained some 500,000 cDNA molecules from roughly 1 to 10 million T cells. Via MiXCR, TCRdb re-called the PCR reads, giving one row per CDR3 protein. The sample records approximately 690,000 distinct CDR3 sequences, roughly three fifths being singletons. Findings of the study overall: Analysis by F measure revealed that same-batch samples clustered strongly together. Patients carried several TRBV segments more frequently than controls did, and TRBV5-6, TRBV5-1 and TRBV20-1 were among them. Significantly decreased normalized Chao1 diversity was recorded for multiple sclerosis patients relative to controls.

The V gene's germline CDR1 is MNHNY and CDR2 SVGAGI (reference sequence). The CDR3 runs 11 residues. Trimming removed 7 bases from V and 7 bases from J, with 8 bases in between. In the case of this clonotype: Its target is unknown.

The sequence derives from a girl aged 2 to 10 with multiple sclerosis. This rearrangement joins TRBV6-6 to TRBJ2-1; D gene uncertain. Sequenced input: blood. The CDR3 reads CASNNGNEQFF. In DNA, the CDR3 is TGTGCCAGCAATAACGGGAATGAGCAGTTCTTC.